The rows below give T cell receptor beta chains drawn from one sample of a study of blood T cell repertoires in COVID-19. Clones were read by immunoSEQ multiplex PCR, and TCRdb kept only the in-frame ones, dropping some. The data hold some 400,000 clones, with about 80% observed a single time. Input material: peripheral blood. Receptors originate from a human donor with acute or convalescent COVID-19. The donor label of this sample is uncertain. The CDR3 runs from the conserved cysteine through the conserved F or W. Each record gives: D gene, V gene, J gene, CDR3 protein, CDR3 DNA. The D gene is left open where the match is weak.

D gene: TRBD2; V gene: TRBV2; J gene: TRBJ2-5; CDR3 protein: CASSRLASLEETQYF; CDR3 DNA: TGTGCCAGCAGCCGACTAGCGTCTTTGGAAGAGACCCAGTACTTC
D gene: TRBD1; V gene: TRBV14; J gene: TRBJ1-4; CDR3 protein: CASSRRQGEKLFF; CDR3 DNA: TGTGCCAGCAGCCGCCGACAGGGAGAAAAACTGTTTTTT
D gene: NA; V gene: TRBV23-1; J gene: TRBJ2-7; CDR3 protein: CASSQSSSRDIDYEQYF; CDR3 DNA: TGCGCCAGCAGTCAATCCTCCAGCAGGGACATTGACTACGAGCAGTACTTC
D gene: TRBD2; V gene: TRBV5-1; J gene: TRBJ2-3; CDR3 protein: CASSNSGGVEDTQYF; CDR3 DNA: TGCGCCAGCAGTAATAGCGGGGGCGTCGAGGATACGCAGTATTTT
D gene: TRBD1; V gene: TRBV30; J gene: TRBJ1-4; CDR3 protein: CAWNRGREKLFF; CDR3 DNA: TGTGCCTGGAACAGGGGGCGTGAAAAACTGTTTTTT
D gene: NA; V gene: TRBV18; J gene: TRBJ2-7; CDR3 protein: CASSPEYRTYEQYF; CDR3 DNA: TGTGCCAGCTCACCAGAATACAGAACCTACGAGCAGTACTTC
D gene: NA; V gene: TRBV7-8; J gene: TRBJ1-1; CDR3 protein: CASSLRHLEAFF; CDR3 DNA: TGTGCCAGCAGCTTAAGACACCTTGAAGCTTTCTTT
D gene: TRBD2; V gene: TRBV5-1; J gene: TRBJ2-3; CDR3 protein: CASRGISGSTDTQYF; CDR3 DNA: TGCGCCAGCAGAGGTATTAGCGGGAGCACAGATACGCAGTATTTT
D gene: NA; V gene: TRBV30; J gene: TRBJ1-5; CDR3 protein: CAWSFTNQPQHF; CDR3 DNA: TGTGCCTGGAGCTTTACTAATCAGCCCCAGCATTTT
D gene: NA; V gene: TRBV28; J gene: TRBJ1-5; CDR3 protein: CASSPVPSGHQPQHF; CDR3 DNA: TGTGCCAGCAGTCCCGTCCCGAGTGGGCATCAGCCCCAGCATTTT
D gene: TRBD1; V gene: TRBV2; J gene: TRBJ1-5; CDR3 protein: CASRDRGLQPQHF; CDR3 DNA: TGTGCCAGCAGGGACAGGGGACTTCAGCCCCAGCATTTT
D gene: TRBD2; V gene: TRBV28; J gene: TRBJ2-1; CDR3 protein: CASSPQLLAGVHNEQFF; CDR3 DNA: TGTGCCAGCAGTCCTCAGCTACTAGCGGGAGTCCACAATGAGCAGTTCTTC
D gene: TRBD1; V gene: TRBV7-2; J gene: TRBJ1-5; CDR3 protein: CASSLTGTGNQPQHF; CDR3 DNA: TGTGCCAGCAGCTTAACCGGGACAGGGAATCAGCCCCAGCATTTT